Presented here are 5 T cell receptor beta chains from one specimen sequenced in a study of T-cell memory formation after mild COVID-19. TCRdb itself ran the 5' RACE reads through MiXCR, one entry per CDR3 protein. The sample consists of 400,000 to 550,000 distinct CDR3 sequences, around a quarter of them appearing once. The specimen sequenced was PBMCs or a T cell subset sorted from them (not recorded which). All receptors come from an adult woman who had mild COVID-19 (a few samples of this study predate the infection). Cell type and time point are not known.

In its sample, this clonotype was seen a few times. The chain combines TRBV5-1 with TRBJ2-1; D is possibly TRBD2 (6 bases). From germline, CDR1 is SGHRS and CDR2 YFSETQ. The CDR3 spans 14 residues. Trimming stripped 0 bases from V and 12 bases from J, with 16 bases between. CDR3 in DNA: TGCGCCAGCAGCTTGGGGAAGACTAGGGGTGGGCAGTTCTTC. Its protein product is CASSLGKTRGGQFF.

The V call is TRBV5-1, the J call TRBJ2-1, with 9 bases aligning to TRBD2. The germline gives CDR1 SGHRS, CDR2 YFSETQ. The CDR3 extends over 15 amino acids. V shed 3 bases and J 8 bases; nucleotides not matched to a gene: 9. The CDR3 coding sequence is TGCGCCAGCAGCTCCCCCGGGACTAGCTTCGATGAGCAGTTCTTC. This gives the protein CASSSPGTSFDEQFF.

This clonotype was seen a few times. Here the CDR3 DNA reads TGTGCCATCAGAGGGAGTGGGGAGACCCAGTACTTC. Its protein is CAIRGSGETQYF. The chain has TRBV10-3 and TRBJ2-5; D possibly corresponds to TRBD2 (5 bases). Germline V gene data show CDR1 as ENHRY and CDR2 as SYGVKD. There are 12 residues in the CDR3. Trimming shortened V by 6 bases and J by 5 bases, and 10 bases separated the two germline ends.

This clonotype came up many times. The chain joins TRBV24-1 to TRBJ2-5, with unresolved D. CDR3 size: 13 residues. Germline V gene lookup returns CDR1 KGHDR and CDR2 SFDVKD. V was trimmed by 4 bases and J by 5 bases, leaving 10 bases between them. CDR3 loop: CATSDHNGETQYF. In nucleotides, the CDR3 is TGTGCCACCAGTGACCACAACGGGGAGACCCAGTACTTC.

The chain has TRBV4-3 and TRBJ2-3; the D gene is possibly TRBD1 (5 bases). Trimming pared 3 bases from V and 5 bases from J, leaving 9 bases between. The CDR3 length is 13 residues. CDR1 and CDR2 (germline): LGHNA, YSLEER. For the CDR3, the DNA is TGCGCCAGCAGCCAGGCGCAGGGAGATACGCAGTATTTT. Protein sequence: CASSQAQGDTQYF.